What follows are 23 T cell receptor beta chains derived from one specimen sequenced in a study of T cells after yellow fever vaccination (dated by TCRdb to between 2017 and 2020). Library prep was done by 5' RACE. TCRdb names Illumina NovaSeq 6000 as the instrument used. TCRdb passed the public sequencing reads through fastp at Q25 and MiXCR, retaining productive beta sequences. Rows with a matching CDR3 protein are joined into one entry that keeps the most common DNA and genes. In all, the sample holds 250,000 to 400,000 distinct CDR3 sequences, and 3.5% to 4.5% of those were seen once. Roughly 21% of the sample goes to the ten largest clones. This sample's treatment or condition label indicates: live attenuated yellow fever vaccine strain. The sequences come from PBMCs, collected 15 days after the yellow fever booster vaccination. The source is a man in his late teens or twenties who received the YFV17D yellow fever vaccine.

This clonotype was observed a handful of times. The genes are TRBV7-9 and TRBJ1-4; D is perhaps TRBD1 (5 bases). From germline, CDR1 is SEHNR and CDR2 FQNEAQ (reference sequence). V was trimmed by 4 bases and J by 4 bases, leaving 13 bases between them. This CDR3 contains 15 residues. The CDR3: CASSSPREGNEKLFF. CDR3 nucleotides: TGTGCCAGCAGCTCCCCCAGGGAGGGTAATGAAAAACTGTTTTTT.

There are a few counts of this clonotype. The V and J genes are TRBV5-1 and TRBJ1-5, with a possible D match to TRBD1 (5 bases). Germline V gene data show CDR1 as SGHRS and CDR2 as YFSETQ. Trimming stripped 0 bases from V and 6 bases from J, with 13 bases between. This CDR3 region has 15 residues. DNA for the CDR3: TGCGCCAGCAGCTTGGAAGGGGAAGTAGGTCAGCCCCAGCATTTT. As protein: CASSLEGEVGQPQHF.

This clonotype was detected ten times or more. The rearrangement joins TRBV20-1 to TRBJ1-1; D unclear. This CDR3 spans 15 amino acids. Trimming took 0 bases from V and 1 from J, leaving 12 bases between them. Germline CDR1 is DFQATT and CDR2 is SNEGSKA (reference sequence). The CDR3 loop reads CSAREGWEWNTEAFF. The CDR3 nucleotides are TGCAGTGCTAGAGAGGGGTGGGAATGGAACACTGAAGCTTTCTTT.

In this sample, this clonotype turned up many times. The chain carries TRBV4-1 and TRBJ2-7; no definite D call. With 0 bases removed from V and 1 base from J, the gap between germline ends came to 7 bases. Germline values: CDR1 MGHRA, CDR2 YSYEKL. This CDR3 region has 14 residues. The CDR3 sequence: CASSQDTGSYEQYV. As DNA, the CDR3 is TGCGCCAGCAGCCAAGATACGGGTTCCTACGAGCAGTACGTC.

There are many counts of this clonotype. This chain links TRBV12-3 or TRBV12-4 with TRBJ2-7, with D tentatively TRBD1 or TRBD2 (5 bases each). The CDR3 loop spans 14 amino acids. With 5 bases removed from V and 0 bases from J, the gap between germline ends came to 11 bases. The CDR3 is CASSGTGSSYEQYF. The CDR3 bases are TGTGCCAGCAGTGGGACGGGGAGCTCCTACGAGCAGTACTTC.

This clonotype was counted at least ten times. This chain links TRBV20-1 with TRBJ2-7; D remains unclear. Per the germline V gene, CDR1 is DFQATT and CDR2 is SNEGSKA (reference sequence). CDR3 length: 12 amino acids. Trimming stripped 0 bases from V and 5 bases from J, with 8 bases between. Written as DNA, the CDR3 is TGCAGTGCTAGAGATCTGACCCACGAGCAGTACTTC. Protein product: CSARDLTHEQYF.

The chain links TRBV5-1 to TRBJ1-4, with 7 bases that match TRBD1. Germline V gene sequence: CDR1 SGHRS, CDR2 YFSETQ. Germline trimming cut 3 bases from V and 3 bases from J; bases unmatched to any gene: 5. The CDR3 is made up of 15 amino acids. CDR3 bases: TGCGCCAGCAGCTCCGGGACAGCCCCTAATGAAAAACTGTTTTTT. Translation gives CASSSGTAPNEKLFF.

This clonotype occurred many times. This rearrangement joins TRBV20-1 to TRBJ2-5, with TRBD1 identical over 7 bases. The J segment lost 4 bases and the V segment lost 7 bases, leaving 6 bases of the junction unmatched. The CDR3 is made up of 12 amino acids. From germline, CDR1 is DFQATT and CDR2 SNEGSKA (reference sequence). The CDR3 region is CSGTGVAETQYF. CDR3 nucleotide sequence: TGCAGTGGTACAGGGGTGGCAGAGACCCAGTACTTC.

This clonotype appeared a few times. CDR3 loop: CASSLRTSGSPTDTQYF. Written as DNA, the CDR3 is TGTGCCAGCAGCCTTCGGACTAGCGGGTCCCCCACAGATACGCAGTATTTT. The V gene is TRBV3-1, the J gene TRBJ2-3, with 11 bases matching TRBD2. This CDR3 has 17 amino acids. J lost 2 bases, V lost 4 bases, and 8 bases had no gene match. Germline V gene sequence: CDR1 LGHDT, CDR2 YNNKEL (reference sequence).

CDR3 sequence reads: CASSRSQGTDQPQHF. CDR3 sequence (DNA): TGCGCCAGCAGCCGGTCTCAGGGGACCGATCAGCCCCAGCATTTT. The rearrangement uses TRBV4-1 and TRBJ1-5; D may be TRBD1 (6 bases). Germline-derived CDR1 and CDR2 are MGHRA and YSYEKL. V shed 4 bases and J shed 5 bases, with 15 bases lying between them. CDR3 size: 15 residues.

A few counts support this clonotype. The chain couples TRBV20-1 to TRBJ2-5; 11 nucleotides match TRBD1. The CDR3 spans 14 residues. V was clipped by 3 bases and J by 6 bases; unmatched bases: 6. The germline V gene encodes CDR1 DFQATT and CDR2 SNEGSKA (reference sequence). In DNA, the CDR3 is TGCAGTGCTAGTAGGGGACAGGGGGTCCAGACCCAGTACTTC. It yields the protein CSASRGQGVQTQYF.

This clonotype was counted a few times. The CDR3 protein is CASSLDPLGLAGGPSYEQYF. In DNA form, the CDR3 reads TGTGCCAGCAGCTTAGATCCCCTGGGGCTAGCGGGGGGGCCATCCTACGAGCAGTACTTC. The gene calls are TRBV7-2 and TRBJ2-7, with TRBD2 matching over 12 bases. CDR1 is SGHTA, CDR2 FQGNSA, per germline. With 1 base clipped from V and 1 base from J, the junction kept 14 bases outside the gene matches. The CDR3 has 20 amino acids. Variable domain in full (rest from reference TRBV7-2 and TRBJ2-7): GAGVSQSPSNKVTEKGKDVELRCDPISGHTALYWYRQSLGQGLEFLIYFQGNSAPDKSGLPSDRFSAERTGGSVSTLTIQRTQQEDSAVYLCASSLDPLGLAGGPSYEQYFGPGTRLTVT.

The chain employs TRBV30 and TRBJ1-1; no clear D gene. V shed 0 bases and J shed 1 base, with 18 bases lying between them. The CDR3 runs to 17 residues. Germline CDR1 GTSNPN, CDR2 SVGIG (reference sequence). The DNA for the CDR3 is TGTGCCTGGAGTGTAAGCAAGCTCCTAATCTCGAACACTGAAGCTTTCTTT. Amino acids: CAWSVSKLLISNTEAFF.

V is TRBV12-3 or TRBV12-4 and J is TRBJ2-1, with TRBD1 matching over 8 bases. The CDR3 extends over 15 amino acids. Losses at the gene ends were 6 bases for V and 5 bases for J; bases not matched to a gene: 9. The CDR3 is CASRADRVSNNEQFF. CDR3 bases: TGTGCCAGCAGGGCGGACAGGGTCTCGAACAATGAGCAGTTCTTC.

This clonotype occurred many times. The J gene is TRBJ2-7, the V gene TRBV7-9; D is possibly TRBD1 (6 bases). Germline V gives CDR1 SEHNR, CDR2 FQNEAQ (reference sequence). Trimming removed 2 bases at V and 5 bases at J, with 13 bases between. The CDR3 length is 14 residues. In DNA form, the CDR3 reads TGTGCCAGCAGCTTAAGGGACAAGGGTGACGAGCAGTACTTC. It specifies CASSLRDKGDEQYF.

This clonotype showed up many times. The chain recombines TRBV6-5 with TRBJ1-1; possible D gene TRBD1, 5 bases. The germline V and J ends were trimmed by 6 bases and 4 bases, with 12 bases remaining between them. The V gene's germline CDR1 is MNHEY and CDR2 SVGAGI. This CDR3 contains 13 residues. The CDR3, as DNA: TGTGCCAGCAGGGGCCTAAGGGGCACTGAAGCTTTCTTT. This translates into CASRGLRGTEAFF.

The chain links TRBV7-2 to TRBJ1-1; perhaps TRBD1 as D (5 bases). Trimming stripped 1 base from V and 4 bases from J, with 13 bases between. This CDR3 has 15 residues. Per germline, CDR1 SGHTA and CDR2 FQGNSA. In DNA, the CDR3 is TGTGCCAGCAGCTTAGTACGGGGGTGGCGCACTGAAGCTTTCTTT. It translates to CASSLVRGWRTEAFF.

V gene TRBV7-2 combines with J gene TRBJ1-6; D not certain. V was cut by 1 base and J by 7 bases, with 14 bases left in between. The CDR3 is 16 amino acids. The germline V gene encodes CDR1 SGHTA and CDR2 FQGNSA. CDR3 protein: CASSLDYRVPNSPLHF. For the CDR3, the DNA is TGTGCCAGCAGCTTAGACTATAGGGTACCGAATTCACCCCTCCACTTT.

Ten or more counts support this clonotype. The chain employs TRBV7-2 and TRBJ2-3, with D hard to call. The germline V gene has CDR1 SGHTA and CDR2 FQGNSA. V lost 6 bases and J lost 4, with 20 bases in between. The CDR3 totals 16 residues. The CDR3 DNA sequence: TGTGCCAGCAGTCCTACGGCCCCCGCGGTTGCAGATACGCAGTATTTT. It is translated as CASSPTAPAVADTQYF.

This clonotype has a handful of counts. V is TRBV12-3 or TRBV12-4 and J is TRBJ2-3; D unclear. V dropped 7 bases and J dropped 0 bases, with 14 bases sitting between them. The length of the CDR3 is 15 residues. The CDR3 coding sequence is TGTGCCAGCATCCGGTCGCCAACTAGCACAGATACGCAGTATTTT. Protein sequence: CASIRSPTSTDTQYF.

CDR3 sequence: CASRLIRLAGYQETQYF. CDR3 coding DNA: TGTGCAAGTCGCTTAATCCGACTAGCGGGGTACCAAGAGACCCAGTACTTC. The chain employs TRBV12-2 and TRBJ2-5; TRBD2 is taken as the D call from the table, unchecked against the DNA. TRBV12-2 represents a pseudogene. This CDR3 has 17 amino acids.

This clonotype has a count of ten or more. The CDR3 nucleotides are TGTGCCAGCAGCCCCCTCCCGGGACTAGCGGGGCTCCCCTACAATGAGCAGTTCTTC. As protein: CASSPLPGLAGLPYNEQFF. This sequence joins TRBV7-6 and TRBJ2-1; 13 positions agree with TRBD2. Germline V gives CDR1 SGHVS, CDR2 FNYEAQ. This CDR3 has 19 amino acids. V gave up 5 bases and J gave up 2 bases; unmatched junction bases: 12.

This clonotype was recorded many times. The chain is built from TRBV15 and TRBJ1-2; D gene uncertain. Germline V gene lookup returns CDR1 LNHNV and CDR2 YYDKDF (reference sequence). There are 15 residues in the CDR3. Trimming stripped 0 bases from V and 10 bases from J, with 18 bases between. The CDR3: CATSREDGSPTDYTF. CDR3 DNA: TGTGCCACCAGCAGAGAAGACGGGTCGCCAACTGACTACACCTTC.